This is a list of T cell receptor beta chains from one sample in a study of CD8+CD57+ T cells in acquired aplastic anemia. TCRdb re-called the reads through MiXCR, storing one row per CDR3 protein. The sample consists of around 180,000 distinct CDR3 sequences, around 66% of them appearing once. The sequencing sample was made of sorted CD4+, CD8+, or CD8+CD57+ T cells (not recorded which) from PBMCs. The receptors shown here come from a human donor with severe aplastic anemia or a healthy control (not recorded which). CDR3s leave out the opening cysteine and the closing phenylalanine or tryptophan.

j_call	v_call	cdr3_aa
TRBJ2-4	TRBV7-9	ASSQTSGGRRNIQY
TRBJ2-7	TRBV20-1	SARPTPGDEQY
TRBJ1-6	TRBV7-3	ASTNTWRGPLH
TRBJ1-1	TRBV9	ASTTGNTEAF
TRBJ1-1	TRBV20-1	SASGGGALNTEAF
TRBJ2-7	TRBV20-1	SARNWRRTSYEQY
TRBJ2-3	TRBV7-2	ATLGPTDTQY
TRBJ1-2	TRBV24-1	ATPTSAGQGASGYT
TRBJ2-5	TRBV25-1	ASSDPGQGQETQY
TRBJ1-2	TRBV20-1	SARHEQGIRHT
TRBJ1-2	TRBV7-8	ASSLAGAGYGYT
TRBJ1-1	TRBV6-5	ASSQRLGLNEAF
TRBJ1-1	TRBV19	ASTLGQQNTEAF
TRBJ2-5	TRBV7-9	ASSQRGGTQY
TRBJ2-7	TRBV7-9	ASEAGESGEQY
TRBJ2-5	TRBV20-1	SASLQETQY
TRBJ1-1	TRBV19	ASSIGLGSNTEAF
TRBJ1-6	TRBV6-5	ASSYSGDRVHSPLH
TRBJ2-4	TRBV2	ASSDKWRGLNIQY
TRBJ2-1	TRBV10-3	AMRTSGSNYNEQF
TRBJ2-5	TRBV10-3	AIRTAEETQY
TRBJ1-2	TRBV7-9	ASSLMGDYGYT
TRBJ1-2	TRBV7-9	ASSFGDGGYT
TRBJ2-5	TRBV7-6	ASSPSLLAEETQY
TRBJ1-1	TRBV3-1	ASSQDQQINTEAF
TRBJ2-7	TRBV10-3	AISGSASGSYEQY
TRBJ2-1	TRBV7-2	ASSLGRGPRFNEQF
TRBJ2-7	TRBV12-3/TRBV12-4	ASSSGETVYEQY
TRBJ2-5	TRBV7-9	ASSPSGEFETQY